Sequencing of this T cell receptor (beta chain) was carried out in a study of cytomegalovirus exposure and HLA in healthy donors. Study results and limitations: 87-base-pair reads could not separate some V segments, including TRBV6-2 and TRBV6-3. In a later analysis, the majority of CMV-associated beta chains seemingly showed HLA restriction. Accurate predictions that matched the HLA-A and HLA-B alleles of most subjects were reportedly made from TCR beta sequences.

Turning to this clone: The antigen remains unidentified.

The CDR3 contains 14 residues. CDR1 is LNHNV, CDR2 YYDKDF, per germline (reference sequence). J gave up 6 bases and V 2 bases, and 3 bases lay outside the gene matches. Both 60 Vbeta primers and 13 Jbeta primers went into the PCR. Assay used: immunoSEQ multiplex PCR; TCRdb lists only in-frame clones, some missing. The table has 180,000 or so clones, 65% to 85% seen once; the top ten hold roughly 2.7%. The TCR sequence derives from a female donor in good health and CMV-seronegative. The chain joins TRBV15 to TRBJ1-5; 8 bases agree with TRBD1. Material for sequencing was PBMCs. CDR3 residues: CATSRQGAGQPQHF. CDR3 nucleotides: TGTGCCACCAGCAGACAGGGGGCCGGTCAGCCCCAGCATTTT. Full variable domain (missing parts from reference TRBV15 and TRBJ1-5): DAMVIQNPRYQVTQFGKPVTLSCSQTLNHNVMYWYQQKSSQAPKLLFHYYDKDFNNEADTPDNFQSRRPNTSFCFLDIRSPGLGDTAMYLCATSRQGAGQPQHFGDGTRLSIL.